This is a list of T cell receptor beta chains from one sample in a study of blood T cells in healthy people across ages. Each CDR3 protein gets one entry after TCRdb re-called the 5' RACE reads with MiXCR. The sample has 450,000 to 700,000 distinct CDR3 sequences, about 26% seen once. Input material: blood. The receptors were gathered from a woman aged 70-85 years in good health. CDR3s include the opening cysteine and the closing phenylalanine or tryptophan. The D gene is left open where the match is weak. Size values are once, few and many counts, or a class for expanded clones, and some rows have none.

- TRBJ2-6 few TRBV6-2/TRBV6-3 TGTGCCAGCAGTTATGGTACCTCTGGGGCCAACGTCCTGACTTTC CASSYGTSGANVLTF
TRBD1 TRBJ1-2 few TRBV6-1 TGTGCCAGCACCCGAGACAGGGGGCTAGATGGCTACACCTTC CASTRDRGLDGYTF
- TRBJ2-3 - TRBV5-1 TGCGCCAGCAGCTTGTTCGGGCAGTCTAAAACAGATACGCAGTATTTT CASSLFGQSKTDTQYF
- TRBJ2-1 - TRBV20-1 TGCAGTGCTAGCTGGACGACGGGGTACAATGAGCAGTTCTTC CSASWTTGYNEQFF
- TRBJ2-1 few TRBV7-2 TGTGCCAGCAGCTTAGTACGTACCGATGAGCAGTTCTTC CASSLVRTDEQFF
TRBD1 TRBJ1-6 - TRBV12-3/TRBV12-4 TGTGCCAGCAGTTTCTGGGACAGGGGTAATTTCTGGGCTAATTCACCCCTCCACTTT CASSFWDRGNFWANSPLHF
- TRBJ1-1 - TRBV2 TGTGCCAGCAGCGACGGGACATGGAACACTGAAGCTTTCTTT CASSDGTWNTEAFF
- TRBJ2-6 few TRBV4-3 TGCGCCAGCAGCATAAAACCCCCTGGGGCCAACGTCCTGACTTTC CASSIKPPGANVLTF
- TRBJ2-4 - TRBV3-1 TGTGCCAGCAGCCAAAGATGGACTTATTGGACCAAAAACATTCAGTACTTC CASSQRWTYWTKNIQYF
TRBD1 TRBJ1-1 - TRBV27 TGTGCCAGCAGGGGACAGGGGGTAGGAACTGAAGCTTTCTTT CASRGQGVGTEAFF
- TRBJ2-7 - TRBV20-1 TGCAGTGCTTACCAGATTGGCTCCTACGAGCAGTACTTC CSAYQIGSYEQYF
TRBD1 TRBJ1-5 - TRBV18 TGTGCCAGCTCACCATTTGGGGGACAGGGCAATCAGCCCCAGCATTTT CASSPFGGQGNQPQHF